This entry describes one T cell receptor (beta chain). The target antigen is unknown. These data belong to a study of cytomegalovirus exposure and HLA in healthy donors. Study results and limitations: Rarity characterized most TCR sequences, yet some public TCRs appeared in many donors. Per published reports, the classifier diagnosed cytomegalovirus status with high specificity and sensitivity.

The CDR3 totals 15 residues. CDR1 is SGHRS and CDR2 is YFSETQ in the germline V gene. Trimming pared 4 bases from V and 2 bases from J, leaving 14 bases between. Sequencing used immunoSEQ multiplex PCR; TCRdb keeps in-frame clones, though not all of them. The sample comprises about 330,000 clones, roughly 88% of which are singletons, and 0.65% to 0.85% rests with the top ten. The TCR originated in a woman aged 18 to 35 in good health and CMV-seronegative. The chain employs TRBV5-1 and TRBJ2-3; D possibly corresponds to TRBD1 (6 bases). Sequenced material: PBMCs. The CDR3 DNA follows: TGCGCCAGCAGCCAATCCGGGACATACACAGATACGCAGTATTTT. As protein: CASSQSGTYTDTQYF.